The 20 T cell receptor beta chains in this list originate from one sample, sequenced in a study of T cells in Graves' hyperthyroidism and ophthalmopathy (dated by TCRdb to the late 2010s). The method was multiplex PCR. Sequenced using an Illumina HiSeq 2000. Amplification of TCR beta CDR3 regions was carried out from RNA transcripts. The first round of RT-PCR for the TCR CDR3 was performed with the HTBI primer set and the Qiagen OneStep RT-PCR kit. TCRdb redid the processing of the public reads, applying fastp at Q25 and MiXCR, and retained in-frame beta chains. Each record represents a unique CDR3 protein, reported with the most common genes and DNA among its rows. The sample profile shows about 350,000 distinct CDR3 sequences; around 13% of them were found once. Of the sample, about 22% is held by the ten largest clones. The sequencing input was blood. The source is a woman under 40 with Graves' hyperthyroidism.

Comments on this clonotype: A read error is possible here, since a much larger clone lies one base away. The gene calls are TRBV20-1 and TRBJ2-3; 10 bases agree with TRBD2. This CDR3 contains 19 residues. Germline V gene lookup returns CDR1 DFQATT and CDR2 SNEGSKA (reference sequence). Written as DNA, the CDR3 is TGCAGTACTAGGGAGGCCAGCGGGAGGGCCGGCCGGAGCACAGATACGCAGTATTTT. Its translation: CSTREASGRAGRSTDTQYF.

Only a few counts were recorded for this clonotype. The CDR3 region has the DNA TGTGCCAGCAGTCTCGTAGGGGGGAGGGCCGCGACGAATGAGCAGTTCTTC. This gives the protein CASSLVGGRAATNEQFF. This chain joins TRBV3-1 and TRBJ2-1; D perhaps matches TRBD2 (7 bases). Germline CDR1 is LGHDT and CDR2 is YNNKEL (reference sequence). V lost 6 bases and J 7 bases, leaving 25 bases between the germline ends. CDR3 length: 17 amino acids.

This clonotype was counted between two and nine times. The rearrangement links TRBV10-2 to TRBJ2-5; possibly TRBD2 for D (6 bases). The CDR3 is 13 amino acids. Trimming stripped 6 bases from V and 3 bases from J, with 11 bases between. Germline CDR1 and CDR2: WSHSY and SAAADI. CDR3 bases: TGCGCCAGCAGGGGGACTGGAGAAGAGACCCAGTACTTC. Its translation: CASRGTGEETQYF.

The chain combines TRBV5-6 with TRBJ1-4; 7 bases fit TRBD1. CDR1 SGHDT and CDR2 YYEEEE come from the germline V gene. CDR3 length: 17 amino acids. J lost 0 bases, V lost 4 bases, and 9 bases had no gene match. Written as DNA, the CDR3 is TGTGCCAGCAGCCCCCTCGGACAGGCAGCAACTAATGAAAAACTGTTTTTT. As protein: CASSPLGQAATNEKLFF.

This rearrangement joins TRBV19 to TRBJ2-2; maybe TRBD1 (6 bases). The V and J ends lost 1 base and 7 bases respectively, with 16 bases between them. This CDR3 comprises 16 residues. Germline lookup yields CDR1 LNHDA and CDR2 SQIVND (reference sequence). The CDR3 bases are TGTGCCAGTAGTATAGTTGCGTCGGCAGGGGTCGGGGAGCTGTTTTTT. It translates to CASSIVASAGVGELFF.

The sample holds many counts of this clonotype. The chain couples TRBV6-2 or TRBV6-3 to TRBJ2-1; either TRBD1 or TRBD2 may supply D (5 bases each). The germline gives CDR1 MNHEY, CDR2 SVGEGT. This CDR3 is 14 amino acids long. V dropped 6 bases and J dropped 8 bases, with 17 bases sitting between them. The CDR3 loop is CASREGPFGHEQFF. The CDR3, as DNA: TGTGCCAGCAGAGAGGGACCTTTCGGGCATGAGCAGTTCTTC.

In this sample, this clonotype turned up many times. The chain links TRBV12-3 or TRBV12-4 to TRBJ2-5, with D possibly TRBD2 on 5 matching bases. CDR3 length: 13 amino acids. Trimming cost V 8 bases and J 5 bases, with 15 bases left between them. CDR3: CASGIARGETQYF. The DNA for the CDR3 is TGTGCCAGCGGTATCGCGAGAGGGGAGACCCAGTACTTC.

This clonotype showed up many times. The chain couples TRBV20-1 to TRBJ1-1, with D possibly being TRBD1 (5 bases). Germline CDR1 is DFQATT and CDR2 is SNEGSKA (reference sequence). With 0 bases removed from V and 5 bases from J, the gap between germline ends came to 10 bases. This CDR3 contains 13 residues. Here the CDR3 DNA reads TGCAGTGCTAGAGAGAGGGGTGGGACTGAAGCTTTCTTT. Protein product: CSARERGGTEAFF.

At least ten counts were recorded for this clonotype. The chain has TRBV2 and TRBJ2-1, with 7 bases matching TRBD2. This CDR3 has 13 amino acids. Unmatched junction bases numbered 8, after V lost 6 bases and J lost 9 bases. Germline values: CDR1 SNHLY, CDR2 FYNNEI. CDR3 protein: CASSLAVRSEQFF. As DNA, the CDR3 is TGTGCCAGCAGCCTAGCGGTTCGGAGTGAGCAGTTCTTC.

This clonotype was recorded many times. The rearrangement links TRBV14 to TRBJ1-4; 9 bases map to TRBD1. The CDR3 runs to 15 residues. The J segment lost 8 bases and the V segment lost 0 bases, leaving 4 bases of the junction unmatched. Germline V CDR1 and CDR2: SGHDN, FVKESK. The CDR3 region has the DNA TGTGCCAGCAGCCAAGATAACAGGGGGCGAGAAAAACTGTTTTTT. This codes for CASSQDNRGREKLFF.

This clonotype has at least ten counts. V and J are TRBV28 and TRBJ2-3, with D unresolved. V dropped 3 bases and J dropped 6 bases, with 10 bases sitting between them. Germline V gives CDR1 MDHEN, CDR2 SYDVKM. There are 13 residues in the CDR3. The CDR3: CASSLGFRDTQYF. CDR3 in DNA: TGTGCCAGCAGTTTGGGTTTCCGGGATACGCAGTATTTT.

V usage is TRBV5-6 and J usage is TRBJ2-1; D gene unclear. Deletions cut 0 bases from V and 5 bases from J, with 6 bases between. This CDR3 has 13 amino acids. Germline-derived CDR1 and CDR2 are SGHDT and YYEEEE. In DNA form, the CDR3 reads TGTGCCAGCAGCTTGGTAACAGACAATGAGCAGTTCTTC. It is translated as CASSLVTDNEQFF.

There are many counts of this clonotype. The chain is built from TRBV27 and TRBJ1-2; possible D gene TRBD1, 6 bases. The CDR3 covers 16 residues. Trimming stripped 5 bases from V and 8 bases from J, with 24 bases between. Germline V gene lookup returns CDR1 MNHEY and CDR2 SMNVEV (reference sequence). CDR3 residues: CASSSLALGRGHGYTF. CDR3 bases: TGTGCCAGCAGTAGTTTGGCCCTGGGACGGGGGCACGGCTACACCTTC.

The sample holds many counts of this clonotype. This chain connects TRBV2 to TRBJ2-1, with D possibly TRBD2 on 5 matching bases. The CDR3 has 13 residues. Trimming removed 8 bases at V and 10 bases at J, with 18 bases between. CDR1 is SNHLY, CDR2 FYNNEI, per germline. The CDR3 DNA reads as TGTGCCAGCGGTAAGCTAGCTGCCCCCGAGCAGTTCTTC. This gives the protein CASGKLAAPEQFF.

This chain uses TRBV15 with TRBJ1-4; D ambiguous. The germline CDR1 and CDR2 sequences are LNHNV and YYDKDF (reference sequence). The CDR3 spans 13 residues. Trimming left V 1 base short and J 7 bases short, with 7 bases between. The CDR3 protein is CATSRGAGEKLFF. CDR3 in DNA: TGTGCCACCAGCAGAGGGGCCGGTGAAAAACTGTTTTTT.

In its sample, this clonotype was seen many times. The CDR3 region has the DNA TGTGCCTCAGGCTCCTACAATGAGCAGTTCTTC. It codes for CASGSYNEQFF. The chain combines TRBV30 with TRBJ2-1; D not certain. Germline CDR1 GTSNPN, CDR2 SVGIG (reference sequence). Between the trimmed V and J ends, which lost 7 bases and 0 bases, there was a span of 4 bases. This CDR3 contains 11 residues.

In this sample, this clonotype turned up many times. The chain joins TRBV28 to TRBJ2-1, with TRBD2 matching 8 bases. The trim removed 8 bases at V and 7 bases at J, leaving 7 bases unmatched. Germline loops: CDR1 MDHEN, CDR2 SYDVKM. The CDR3 extends over 13 amino acids. The CDR3 region has the DNA TGTGCCAGCTTACCGGGACTAGGGAATGAGCAGTTCTTC. Amino acid sequence: CASLPGLGNEQFF.

The J gene is TRBJ2-6, the V gene TRBV6-1; D may match TRBD1 or TRBD2 (7 bases each). The CDR3 has 17 amino acids. V lost 8 bases to trimming and J lost 4 bases, with 21 bases between them. The V gene's germline CDR1 is MNHNS and CDR2 SASEGT. CDR3 region: CASLRTVRGGGANVLTF. Here the CDR3 DNA reads TGTGCCAGCCTCCGGACAGTCAGGGGGGGGGGGGCCAACGTCCTGACTTTC.

In its sample, this clonotype was seen a few times. J is TRBJ1-4 and V is TRBV7-9; no clear D gene. Germline V gene sequence: CDR1 SEHNR, CDR2 FQNEAQ (reference sequence). V was cut by 8 bases and J by 3 bases, with 16 bases left in between. The CDR3 covers 15 residues. The CDR3 nucleotides are TGTGCCAGCCTTGGAGCAACTGGGCCTAATGAAAAACTGTTTTTT. Encoded protein: CASLGATGPNEKLFF.

The rearrangement uses TRBV27 and TRBJ2-7; 12 bases line up with TRBD2. V shed 2 bases, J shed 4 bases, and the junction held 6 bases outside the gene matches. The CDR3 extends over 16 amino acids. Germline V gives CDR1 MNHEY, CDR2 SMNVEV (reference sequence). The CDR3 is CASSLSPLAGGYEQYF. The DNA for the CDR3 is TGTGCCAGCAGTTTAAGCCCGCTAGCGGGGGGGTACGAGCAGTACTTC.